The clone carrying this TCR beta chain has only a few counts. Its antigen is not identified. This entry comes from a study of PD-1 blockade in classical Hodgkin lymphoma. The study, taken as a whole, reports: Patients with a complete response exhibited baseline diversity comparable to newly diagnosed patients. Relative to healthy donors, newly diagnosed patients reportedly had lower baseline TCR diversity, which was reported as lower still in relapsed/refractory patients.

This table comes from immunoSEQ multiplex PCR, and its TCRdb copy is limited to in-frame clones, with some not included. Altogether 20,000 to 25,000 clones are present, about three quarters being singletons, with the ten largest covering roughly 40%. J lost 5 bases, V lost 8 bases, and 11 bases had no gene match. Germline loops: CDR1 SGHVS, CDR2 FNYEAQ. CDR3 length: 17 residues. Each patient experienced a relapse that followed autologous stem cell transplantation, and brentuximab vedotin exposure varied. This sequence joins TRBV7-6 and TRBJ2-6; 11 positions match TRBD1. This receptor was taken from a human donor with classical Hodgkin lymphoma. This specimen was peripheral blood mononuclear cells (PBMCs), taken before the second cycle of nivolumab. The CDR3 DNA follows: TGTGCCAGCCCCATCGGGGACAGGGGGATAAGGGCCAACGTCCTGACTTTC. Its translation is CASPIGDRGIRANVLTF.